The 29 T cell receptor beta chains reported below all come from one sample, sequenced in a study of cytomegalovirus exposure and HLA in healthy donors. The PCR employed 60 Vbeta primers together with 13 Jbeta primers. Clones were read by immunoSEQ multiplex PCR, and TCRdb kept only the in-frame ones, dropping some. The sample carries approximately 130,000 clones, roughly four fifths recorded once. Sequenced material: PBMCs. These receptors were obtained from a woman between 45 and 60 years old in good health and CMV-seronegative.

The rearrangement joins TRBV20-1 to TRBJ2-7, with a tentative D call TRBD2 (5 bases). The CDR3 runs to 11 residues. The V and J ends lost 3 bases and 6 bases respectively, with 9 bases between them. Germline V CDR1 and CDR2: DFQATT, SNEGSKA (reference sequence). CDR3 DNA sequence: TGCAGTGCTAGGGTGGGAGCCGAGCAGTACGTC. Protein sequence: CSARVGAEQYV.

The chain joins TRBV7-3 to TRBJ2-1; 13 nucleotides match TRBD2. The CDR3 length is 15 residues. CDR1 SGHTA and CDR2 FQGTGA come from the germline V gene. V lost 5 bases to trimming and J lost 9 bases; unmatched junction nucleotides: 7. CDR3 in amino acids: CASSPGTSGMGEQFF. The DNA of the CDR3 is TGTGCCAGCAGCCCCGGGACTAGCGGGATGGGTGAGCAGTTCTTC.

The chain carries TRBV21-1 and TRBJ2-3; no check of the table's D call, TRBD1, against the DNA was made. TRBV21-1 is reported as a pseudogene. This CDR3 spans 19 amino acids. The CDR3 sequence is CASNWGRDQQGSSTDTQYF. CDR3 coding DNA: TGTGCCAGCAACTGGGGCCGAGATCAACAGGGTTCAAGCACAGATACGCAGTATTTT.

This sequence joins TRBV6-5 and TRBJ2-1; no clear D gene. The V gene lost 6 bases and the J gene lost 9 bases, with 9 bases spanning the gap. The germline V gene encodes CDR1 MNHEY and CDR2 SVGAGI. There are 11 residues in the CDR3. Here the CDR3 DNA reads TGTGCCAGCAGCCGCCTCGGTGAGCAGTTCTTC. Protein sequence: CASSRLGEQFF.

This chain joins TRBV19 and TRBJ1-2, with D perhaps TRBD1 (6 bases). The CDR3 covers 13 residues. The germline V gene has CDR1 LNHDA and CDR2 SQIVND (reference sequence). Deletions cut 5 bases from V and 6 bases from J, with 13 bases between. The DNA for the CDR3 is TGTGCCAGTAGTCTCAACAGGGTGGATGGCTACACCTTC. This encodes CASSLNRVDGYTF.

The rearrangement uses TRBV30 and TRBJ1-1; possibly TRBD1 for D (5 bases). The CDR3 is 13 amino acids. Germline-derived CDR1 and CDR2 are GTSNPN and SVGIG (reference sequence). V lost 7 bases, J lost 5 bases, and 17 bases lay in between. CDR3 coding DNA: TGTGCCTCAAGGAGTACAGGAATAACTGAAGCTTTCTTT. This encodes CASRSTGITEAFF.

A note on this clone: Relative to the germline gene, one junction end is altered; a read error may explain this. J is TRBJ1-2 and V is TRBV27; no clear D. This CDR3 contains 14 residues. Germline CDR1 is MNHEY and CDR2 is SMNVEV (reference sequence). The CDR3 DNA is TGTGCCAGCAGTTTATCGGGCAGGTCCTATGGCTACCCCTTC. Translated: CASSLSGRSYGYPF.

V usage is TRBV2 and J usage is TRBJ2-1, with D possibly matching TRBD1 (5 bases). With 6 bases removed from V and 9 bases from J, the gap between germline ends came to 15 bases. The CDR3 is made up of 13 amino acids. Germline CDR1 SNHLY, CDR2 FYNNEI. DNA for the CDR3: TGTGCCAGCAGGACGCTGGCAGGGTTTGAGCAGTTCTTC. Translated: CASRTLAGFEQFF.

The chain has TRBV19 and TRBJ2-5; TRBD1 agrees at 8 bases. This CDR3 is built from 15 residues. CDR1 and CDR2 (germline): LNHDA, SQIVND (reference sequence). The trim removed 1 base at V and 5 bases at J, leaving 6 bases unmatched. The CDR3 loop reads CASSIGTGGRETQYF. DNA of the CDR3: TGTGCCAGTAGTATAGGAACAGGGGGGCGGGAGACCCAGTACTTC. Based on the CDR3 plus reference TRBV19 and TRBJ2-5, the full variable domain is DGGITQSPKYLFRKEGQNVTLSCEQNLNHDAMYWYRQDPGQGLRLIYYSQIVNDFQKGDIAEGYSVSREKKESFPLTVTSAQKNPTAFYLCASSIGTGGRETQYFGPGTRLLVL.

The rearrangement joins TRBV6-4 to TRBJ2-2; tentative D call: TRBD1 (5 bases). This CDR3 has 15 residues. Germline assignment: CDR1 MRHNA and CDR2 SNTAGT. Trimming pared 8 bases from V and 5 bases from J, leaving 18 bases between. CDR3 loop: CASQKDNSPTGELFF. The CDR3 bases are TGTGCCAGCCAGAAGGACAACTCACCGACCGGGGAGCTGTTTTTT.

The gene calls are TRBV5-1 and TRBJ1-1; 9 bases map to TRBD1. With 5 bases clipped from V and 7 bases from J, the junction kept 12 bases outside the gene matches. Germline CDR1 reads SGHRS; CDR2 reads YFSETQ. There are 15 residues in the CDR3. DNA for the CDR3: TGCGCCAGCAGGAGACAGGGGGGAGAGTGGGATGAAGCTTTCTTT. It encodes CASRRQGGEWDEAFF.

V and J are TRBV4-2 and TRBJ1-3, with 7 bases that match TRBD1. CDR1 and CDR2 from the germline V gene are LGHNA and YNFKEQ. Trimming at V came to 1 base and at J to 2 bases, leaving 2 bases not matched to a gene. The length of the CDR3 is 15 residues. CDR3 sequence: CASSQVTGAGNTIYF. CDR3 DNA: TGTGCCAGCAGCCAAGTCACAGGGGCTGGAAACACCATATATTTT.

The genes are TRBV7-2 and TRBJ2-1, with D possibly being TRBD2 (6 bases). The CDR3 sequence is 16 residues long. Germline V gene data show CDR1 as SGHTA and CDR2 as FQGNSA. Trimming cost V 5 bases and J 0 bases, with 14 bases left between them. The CDR3 nucleotides read TGTGCCAGCAGCCCGGCGGGACTCAGCTCCTACAATGAGCAGTTCTTC. It translates to CASSPAGLSSYNEQFF.

The rearrangement links TRBV29-1 to TRBJ2-3, with a tentative D call TRBD2 (5 bases). Trimming shortened V by 3 bases and J by 0 bases, and 13 bases separated the two germline ends. Looked up from germline, CDR1 is SQVTM and CDR2 is ANQGSEA. The CDR3 length is 15 residues. This chain's CDR3 is CSVDGGGLSTDTQYF. CDR3 nucleotides: TGCAGCGTTGATGGAGGCGGCCTGAGCACAGATACGCAGTATTTT.

The chain links TRBV5-1 to TRBJ2-2; weak D call: TRBD1 (6 bases). The CDR3 extends over 15 amino acids. V lost 0 bases to trimming and J lost 6 bases, with 12 bases between them. Looked up from germline, CDR1 is SGHRS and CDR2 is YFSETQ. In nucleotides, the CDR3 is TGCGCCAGCAGCTTGGAAGCACAGGGCCCCGGGGAGCTGTTTTTT. Translating it yields CASSLEAQGPGELFF.

The genes are TRBV28 and TRBJ2-1; the D gene is possibly TRBD2 (5 bases). The CDR3 has 16 residues. Looked up from germline, CDR1 is MDHEN and CDR2 is SYDVKM. V lost 2 bases and J 0 bases, leaving 11 bases between the germline ends. CDR3 nucleotide sequence: TGTGCCAGCAGTTTAGGGCTAGCTCGCTCCTACAATGAGCAGTTCTTC. It encodes CASSLGLARSYNEQFF.

V and J are TRBV19 and TRBJ2-7; 8 nucleotides align to TRBD2. CDR1 and CDR2 from the germline V gene are LNHDA and SQIVND (reference sequence). J was trimmed by 0 bases and V by 6 bases; bases with no gene match: 10. The CDR3 sequence is 16 residues long. CDR3 sequence: CASRPGGVFDSYEQYF. Here the CDR3 DNA reads TGTGCCAGTAGACCGGGGGGGGTTTTCGACTCCTACGAGCAGTACTTC.

CDR3 region: CASRSHYRGNEQFF. The CDR3 nucleotides are TGTGCCAGCAGATCACATTACAGGGGCAATGAGCAGTTCTTC. The V call is TRBV7-9, the J call TRBJ2-1; 7 nucleotides align to TRBD1. Per the germline V gene, CDR1 is SEHNR and CDR2 is FQNEAQ (reference sequence). The length of the CDR3 is 14 residues. V dropped 6 bases and J dropped 6; count of bases not matched to a gene: 8.

On this clone: Compared with germline, one end of the junction differs, possibly owing to a read error. This rearrangement joins TRBV29-1 to TRBJ1-5, with 8 bases aligning to TRBD1. CDR3 length equals 13 residues. Germline assignment: CDR1 SQVTM and CDR2 ANQGSEA. CDR3 bases: TGCAGCGTTACGGGGACAGGTAATCAGCCCCAGAATTTT. Protein sequence: CSVTGTGNQPQNF.

The chain carries TRBV6-6 and TRBJ1-6; maybe TRBD1 (5 bases). The CDR3 sequence is 15 residues long. The germline CDR1 and CDR2 sequences are MNHNY and SVGAGI (reference sequence). Trimming left V 2 bases short and J 7 bases short, with 12 bases between. The CDR3 DNA is TGTGCCAGCAGTTACGATGGAGGGACCAATTCACCCCTCCACTTT. Amino acids: CASSYDGGTNSPLHF.

The chain employs TRBV7-9 and TRBJ2-4, with TRBD2 matching over 12 bases. The ends lost 5 bases at V and 8 bases at J; junction bases unmatched: 10. This CDR3 spans 16 amino acids. Germline loops: CDR1 SEHNR, CDR2 FQNEAQ (reference sequence). Here the CDR3 reads CASSPLAGGGGDIQYF. The CDR3 DNA is TGTGCCAGCAGCCCACTAGCGGGAGGTGGAGGGGACATTCAGTACTTC.

This chain joins TRBV7-2 and TRBJ2-6; 9 nucleotides line up with TRBD2. Trimming took 5 bases from V and 5 from J; bases not matched to a gene: 7. Germline CDR1 reads SGHTA; CDR2 reads FQGNSA. This CDR3 comprises 16 residues. The CDR3 nucleotides are TGTGCCAGCAGCAGAGCGCTAGCGGGAAGGGCCAACGTCCTGACTTTC. This encodes CASSRALAGRANVLTF.

The V call is TRBV7-2, the J call TRBJ1-2; TRBD1 matches 8 bases. V lost 6 bases and J lost 6; bases outside the gene matches: 9. This CDR3 is built from 14 residues. Germline CDR1 and CDR2: SGHTA and FQGNSA. CDR3 DNA: TGTGCCAGCAGACAGGGGGGTAGGGCCGATGGCTACACCTTC. It specifies CASRQGGRADGYTF.

The CDR3 DNA reads TGTGCCAGCAGTGACTCTAGCGGGAGAGGCGGAGATACGCAGTATTTT. This encodes CASSDSSGRGGDTQYF. J is TRBJ2-3 and V is TRBV6-4, with 9 bases lining up with TRBD2. The germline V gene has CDR1 MRHNA and CDR2 SNTAGT. This CDR3 has 16 amino acids. Trimming cost V 0 bases and J 5 bases; bases outside gene matches: 6.

The chain uses TRBV5-4 and TRBJ2-7; D might be TRBD2 (7 bases). The V and J ends lost 5 bases and 4 bases respectively, with 22 bases between them. The CDR3 is made up of 16 amino acids. Germline CDR1 and CDR2: SGHNT and YYREEE (reference sequence). The CDR3 here is CASRVGGGSSSYEQYF. CDR3 nucleotide sequence: TGTGCCAGCAGAGTGGGGGGCGGGAGTTCCTCTTACGAGCAGTACTTC.

The chain is built from TRBV2 and TRBJ1-1; possible D gene TRBD1, 5 bases. Germline CDR1 is SNHLY and CDR2 is FYNNEI. Between the trimmed V and J ends, which lost 8 bases and 7 bases, there was a span of 17 bases. The CDR3 consists of 13 residues. Here the CDR3 DNA reads TGTGCCAGCTCGGTATTCAGGGCTTTTGAAGCTTTCTTT. Its protein product is CASSVFRAFEAFF.

V and J are TRBV19 and TRBJ1-1, with 7 positions matching TRBD1. This CDR3 comprises 15 residues. CDR1 is LNHDA and CDR2 is SQIVND in the germline V gene (reference sequence). J lost 6 bases, V lost 6 bases, and 13 bases had no gene match. CDR3 in amino acids: CASSGGTVDGAEAFF. The CDR3 DNA sequence: TGTGCCAGTAGCGGAGGGACAGTCGATGGGGCTGAAGCTTTCTTT.

The chain couples TRBV25-1 to TRBJ2-7; TRBD2 is a possible D gene (6 bases). V lost 3 bases, J lost 2 bases, and 14 bases lay in between. The CDR3 contains 15 residues. CDR1 and CDR2 (germline): MGHDK, SYGVNS. The CDR3 loop reads CASSDRRDVTYEQYF. The CDR3 region has the DNA TGTGCCAGCAGTGATCGGCGGGACGTCACCTACGAGCAGTACTTC.

This sequence joins TRBV5-1 and TRBJ2-2, with D possibly matching TRBD2 (5 bases). The germline V and J ends were trimmed by 2 bases and 4 bases, with 18 bases remaining between them. The germline V gene encodes CDR1 SGHRS and CDR2 YFSETQ. CDR3 length equals 17 residues. The CDR3 spells CASSFLTNTKSTGELFF. CDR3 nucleotide sequence: TGCGCCAGCAGCTTCCTGACTAACACCAAGAGCACCGGGGAGCTGTTTTTT.